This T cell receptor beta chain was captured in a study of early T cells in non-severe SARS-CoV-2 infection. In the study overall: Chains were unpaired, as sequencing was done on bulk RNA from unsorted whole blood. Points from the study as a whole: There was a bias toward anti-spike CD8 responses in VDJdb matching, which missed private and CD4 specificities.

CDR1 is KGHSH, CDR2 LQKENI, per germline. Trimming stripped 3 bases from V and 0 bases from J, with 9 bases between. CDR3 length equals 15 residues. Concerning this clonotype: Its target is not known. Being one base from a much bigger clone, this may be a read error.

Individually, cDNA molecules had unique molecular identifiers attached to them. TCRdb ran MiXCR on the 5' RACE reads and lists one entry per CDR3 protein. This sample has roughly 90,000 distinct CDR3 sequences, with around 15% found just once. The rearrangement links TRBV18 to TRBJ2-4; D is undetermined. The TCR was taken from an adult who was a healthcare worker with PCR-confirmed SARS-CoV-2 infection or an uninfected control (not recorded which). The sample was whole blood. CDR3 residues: CASSPLWEAKNIQYF. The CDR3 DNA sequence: TGTGCCAGCTCACCGCTATGGGAAGCCAAAAACATTCAGTACTTC.